One sample yielded the 3 T cell receptor beta chains listed below, sequenced in a study of human T cells and chemical hapten exposure. Time point given: patch test 2, 6 weeks after DPC sensitization. Treatment reported: therapeutic diphenylcyclopropenone sensitization with weekly scalp DPC. TCRdb passed the RACE reads through MiXCR, listing each CDR3 protein once. The sample has 65,000 to 90,000 distinct CDR3 sequences, about 6.3% seen once. This specimen was whole blood, taken in connection with sensitization to the hapten diphenylcyclopropenone (DPC). Receptor source: a woman aged 25-40 years with alopecia areata. Some clones in this sample may be carry-over from other donors' samples.

At least ten counts were recorded for this clonotype. The chain combines TRBV18 with TRBJ2-3; D is ambiguous. Trimming pared 1 base from V and 2 bases from J, leaving 10 bases between. The CDR3 has 15 residues. CDR1 KGHSH and CDR2 LQKENI come from the germline V gene. The CDR3 nucleotides read TGTGCCAGCTCACCACTTCGCCAGTTCACAGATACGCAGTATTTT. It is translated as CASSPLRQFTDTQYF.

This sequence joins TRBV18 and TRBJ1-1; D unclear. Trimming pared 5 bases from V and 2 bases from J, leaving 12 bases between. CDR1 KGHSH and CDR2 LQKENI come from the germline V gene. CDR3 length: 14 amino acids. This CDR3 is CASSAGSINTEAFF. The CDR3 nucleotides are TGTGCCAGCTCAGCCGGGTCGATAAACACTGAAGCTTTCTTT. The full variable domain, its missing parts supplied by reference TRBV18 and TRBJ1-1, is NAGVMQNPRHLVRRRGQEARLRCSPMKGHSHVYWYRQLPEEGLKFMVYLQKENIIDESGMPKERFSAEFPKEGPSILRIQQVVRGDSAAYFCASSAGSINTEAFFGQGTRLTVV.

There are many counts of this clonotype. The chain combines TRBV7-9 with TRBJ1-3; D might be TRBD1 (6 bases). The CDR3 is 17 residues long. V lost 2 bases and J 0 bases, leaving 14 bases between the germline ends. CDR1 and CDR2 from the germline V gene are SEHNR and FQNEAQ (reference sequence). DNA for the CDR3: TGTGCCAGCAGCTTACGTCGGCAGGGGAGCTCTGGAAACACCATATATTTT. Its translation is CASSLRRQGSSGNTIYF.